These 10 T cell receptor beta chains were sequenced from one sample in a study of regulatory dendritic cells for organ transplantation. Using immunoSEQ multiplex PCR, the repertoire was profiled, and TCRdb retains in-frame clones only, with some absent. Of nearly 30,000 clones listed, 75% to 80% are singletons. The sequenced sample consisted of memory CD4+ T cells from blood. The subset denotes: CD45RO+ memory T cells. Every receptor here comes from a human donor in good health.

The rearrangement links TRBV28 to TRBJ1-5, with TRBD1 identical over 8 bases. Germline V gene lookup returns CDR1 MDHEN and CDR2 SYDVKM. The V and J ends lost 3 bases and 2 bases, in that order; junction bases with no gene match: 6. The CDR3 totals 16 residues. The CDR3 DNA follows: TGTGCCAGCAGTTTGTTTGTGGGACAGGGCAATCAGCCCCAGCATTTT. This translates into CASSLFVGQGNQPQHF.

The chain carries TRBV7-2 and TRBJ2-3, with TRBD2 matching 7 bases. J lost 2 bases, V lost 5 bases, and 4 bases had no gene match. The CDR3 has 14 residues. CDR1 is SGHTA and CDR2 is FQGNSA in the germline V gene. CDR3 region: CASSTGLVTDTQYF. The CDR3 DNA follows: TGTGCCAGCAGCACAGGACTAGTCACAGATACGCAGTATTTT.

The genes are TRBV6-1 and TRBJ1-6; no firm D call. Trimming took 2 bases from V and 6 from J, leaving 8 bases between them. This CDR3 contains 14 residues. CDR1 is MNHNS and CDR2 is SASEGT in the germline V gene. The chain's CDR3 is CASSELGSNSPLHF. DNA for the CDR3: TGTGCCAGCAGTGAACTAGGGTCTAATTCACCCCTCCACTTT.

The chain uses TRBV19 and TRBJ2-5; 8 bases align to TRBD2. CDR3 length equals 15 residues. Germline V gene data show CDR1 as LNHDA and CDR2 as SQIVND (reference sequence). Trimming removed 3 bases from V and 2 bases from J; junction bases left unmatched: 5. CDR3 residues: CASSIAGGGQETQYF. Written as DNA, the CDR3 is TGTGCCAGTAGTATCGCGGGAGGAGGGCAAGAGACCCAGTACTTC. Full variable domain (remainder filled in from reference TRBV19 and TRBJ2-5): DGGITQSPKYLFRKEGQNVTLSCEQNLNHDAMYWYRQDPGQGLRLIYYSQIVNDFQKGDIAEGYSVSREKKESFPLTVTSAQKNPTAFYLCASSIAGGGQETQYFGPGTRLLVL.

The rearrangement joins TRBV7-2 to TRBJ2-3; TRBD1 matches 11 bases. CDR3 size: 15 residues. V shed 3 bases, J shed 5 bases, and the junction held 4 bases outside the gene matches. CDR1 and CDR2 from the germline V gene are SGHTA and FQGNSA. The CDR3 DNA follows: TGTGCCAGCAGCTTGGGACAGGGGGTGATAGATACGCAGTATTTT. It translates to CASSLGQGVIDTQYF. Looking up the rest from reference TRBV7-2 and TRBJ2-3 gives the full variable domain: GAGVSQSPSNKVTEKGKDVELRCDPISGHTALYWYRQSLGQGLEFLIYFQGNSAPDKSGLPSDRFSAERTGGSVSTLTIQRTQQEDSAVYLCASSLGQGVIDTQYFGPGTRLTVL.

The chain couples TRBV6-5 to TRBJ1-2; 8 bases fit TRBD1. With V trimmed by 2 bases and J by 5 bases, 7 bases remained unmatched. Germline CDR1 reads MNHEY; CDR2 reads SVGAGI. The CDR3 totals 15 residues. CDR3 nucleotides: TGTGCCAGCAGTTACGAACAGGGGGGTTTTTATGGCTACACCTTC. Protein: CASSYEQGGFYGYTF.

The gene calls are TRBV7-3 and TRBJ2-6; D perhaps matches TRBD2 (5 bases). Germline V gene data show CDR1 as SGHTA and CDR2 as FQGTGA. Trimming took off 5 bases at V and 1 base at J, with 12 bases between the two ends. This CDR3 has 16 residues. CDR3 in DNA: TGTGCCAGCAGCGCCTCCGGGATATCTGGGGCCAACGTCCTGACTTTC. It specifies CASSASGISGANVLTF.

The V call is TRBV6-4, the J call TRBJ1-5, with TRBD1 as a possible D gene (5 bases). V lost 0 bases and J lost 6, with 12 bases in between. There are 15 residues in the CDR3. Looked up from germline, CDR1 is MRHNA and CDR2 is SNTAGT. The CDR3 spells CASSDSGRATQPQHF. Here the CDR3 DNA reads TGTGCCAGCAGTGACTCGGGCAGGGCCACTCAGCCCCAGCATTTT.

This clone was observed a single time. The DNA for the CDR3 is TGTGCCAGCAGTTTCCGGGCCCTGGGCCCAGATACGCAGTATTTT. It encodes CASSFRALGPDTQYF. V gene TRBV6-4 combines with J gene TRBJ2-3, with D unclear. The CDR3 extends over 15 amino acids. The germline V and J ends were trimmed by 5 bases and 4 bases, with 16 bases remaining between them. CDR1 is MRHNA, CDR2 SNTAGT, per germline.

The chain couples TRBV27 to TRBJ1-1; D is ambiguous. Germline lookup yields CDR1 MNHEY and CDR2 SMNVEV (reference sequence). Trimming took 5 bases from V and 0 from J, leaving 16 bases between them. CDR3 length: 16 amino acids. CDR3 nucleotides: TGTGCCAGCAGTCCTGGTGGGCGAACCGTGAACACTGAAGCTTTCTTT. It specifies CASSPGGRTVNTEAFF.